These T cell receptor beta chains were read from a single sample in a study of CD8+ T cells in alopecia areata. The repertoire was sequenced with immunoSEQ multiplex PCR; TCRdb's copy has only in-frame clones and lacks some. The table has roughly 190,000 clones, 45% to 75% seen once. Sequences were derived from CD4+ T cells sorted from blood, sampled at week 4, from a patient treated with tofacitinib. These receptors were collected from a human donor with alopecia areata. The CDR3 runs from the conserved cysteine through the conserved F or W. A D gene is named only where the DNA matches it firmly. Expanded clones are given a class, and other clones once, few, many or no size at all.

d_call	v_call	clone_size	j_call	cdr3_nt	cdr3_aa
NA	TRBV28	NA	TRBJ2-7	TGTGCCAGCAGTTTAGGGCAGCCCCCTTACGAGCAGTACTTC	CASSLGQPPYEQYF
NA	TRBV7-2	NA	TRBJ2-1	TGTGCCAGCAGCTTAAGCCGGGAGAATGAGCAGTTCTTC	CASSLSRENEQFF
NA	TRBV14	few	TRBJ1-4	TGTGCCAGCAGCCCGTTACAGGGACAAAAACTGTTTTTT	CASSPLQGQKLFF
NA	TRBV6-6	NA	TRBJ2-7	TGTGCCAGCAGTCATTCCTACCTCCGGGGGGCGAATGAGCAGTACTTC	CASSHSYLRGANEQYF
NA	TRBV5-4	NA	TRBJ2-5	TGTGCCAGCAGCTTGGAATACCTGGACCAAGAGACCCAGTACTTC	CASSLEYLDQETQYF
TRBD2	TRBV7-9	NA	TRBJ2-5	TGTGCCAGCGCGGGAGTTCAAGAGACCCAGTACTTC	CASAGVQETQYF
TRBD2	TRBV18	few	TRBJ2-1	TGTGCCAGCTCACCACCGGGACAGGCCATGACTAGCGGGAATGGTGAGCAGTTCTTC	CASSPPGQAMTSGNGEQFF
TRBD2	TRBV6-6	NA	TRBJ2-1	TGTGCCAGCAGTGTGGGGCTAGCGGGAGAGTTGGAGCAGTTCTTC	CASSVGLAGELEQFF
NA	TRBV29-1	NA	TRBJ1-2	TGCAGCGTTACAGGGAGCGCCGCTAACTATGGCTACACCTTC	CSVTGSAANYGYTF
NA	TRBV7-6	NA	TRBJ2-7	TGTGCCAGCAGCTTAGATCCAGGGGTCGAGCAGTACTTC	CASSLDPGVEQYF
NA	TRBV20-1	NA	TRBJ2-5	TGCAGTGCTTGGGCCGGTGAGACCCAGTACTTC	CSAWAGETQYF
TRBD2	TRBV29-1	few	TRBJ2-2	TGCAGCGTTCGGGGTTTAGCGGGAGCGAACACCGGGGAGCTGTTTTTT	CSVRGLAGANTGELFF
NA	TRBV30	once	TRBJ2-1	TGTGCCTGGAGTGTTAACCAACTTTACAATGAGCAGTTCTTC	CAWSVNQLYNEQFF
NA	TRBV6-7	NA	TRBJ2-4	TGTGCCAGCAGTATGCCGGGGCAGGGGAAAAACATTCAGTACTTC	CASSMPGQGKNIQYF
TRBD1	TRBV5-1	NA	TRBJ1-1	TGCGCCAGCAGTCGAGGACAGGGCCAAACTGAAGCTTTCTTT	CASSRGQGQTEAFF
TRBD2	TRBV29-1	NA	TRBJ2-7	TGCAGCGTTCAGACTAGCGGGAGCTCCTACGAGCAGTACTTC	CSVQTSGSSYEQYF
NA	TRBV10-3	NA	TRBJ2-5	TGTGCCATCAGTGAGTCGGAGGAGACCCAGTACTTC	CAISESEETQYF
TRBD2	TRBV18	NA	TRBJ2-7	TGTGCCAGCTCACCACCGGCGGGAGGGCCCCACGAGCAGTACTTC	CASSPPAGGPHEQYF
NA	TRBV6-1	NA	TRBJ2-6	TGTGCCAGAGGGTGGGGGGAGGTTGGGGCCAACGTCCTGACTTTC	CARGWGEVGANVLTF
TRBD1	TRBV29-1	NA	TRBJ1-2	TGCAGCGTTACAGGGGCCGGCTATGGCTACACCTTC	CSVTGAGYGYTF
TRBD2	TRBV29-1	NA	TRBJ2-2	TGCAGCGCTGTAAGGACACCCGGACTAGCGGCCGGGGAGCTGTTTTTT	CSAVRTPGLAAGELFF
NA	TRBV30	NA	TRBJ1-1	TGTGCCTGGGGAATAATGAACACTGAAGCTTTCTTT	CAWGIMNTEAFF
TRBD2	TRBV11-2	NA	TRBJ2-1	TGTGCCTCCACCCATGGAGGGAGGGATGAGCAGTTCTTC	CASTHGGRDEQFF
NA	TRBV5-4	once	TRBJ2-5	TGTGCCAGCAGCTTCCAGTTCCAAGAGACCCAGTACTTC	CASSFQFQETQYF
TRBD1	TRBV30	once	TRBJ2-7	TGTGCCTGGAGTGTAGGGACAGGACATCGGTACGAGCAGTACTTC	CAWSVGTGHRYEQYF
NA	TRBV7-2	NA	TRBJ2-7	TGTGCCAGCAGCTTAGCGCCCTACGAGCAGTACTTC	CASSLAPYEQYF
NA	TRBV5-1	NA	TRBJ1-1	TGCGCCAGCAGCCCGCTAGGGACAGAAGCTTTCTTT	CASSPLGTEAFF
NA	TRBV29-1	NA	TRBJ1-5	TGCAGCGTAAGGGTAGCAAATAGCAATCAGCCCCAGCATTTT	CSVRVANSNQPQHF
TRBD1	TRBV29-1	NA	TRBJ1-1	TGCAGCGTGCTCCGGGACAGGGTGAACACTGAAGCTTTCTTT	CSVLRDRVNTEAFF
TRBD1	TRBV7-9	NA	TRBJ2-7	TGTGCCAGCAGCGCAGGGACAGGGTGGTTTAGGGCCTACGAGCAGTACTTC	CASSAGTGWFRAYEQYF
NA	TRBV30	NA	TRBJ1-1	TGTGCCTGGAGTGTACAAATCACTGAAGCTTTCTTT	CAWSVQITEAFF
NA	TRBV28	many	TRBJ1-4	TGTGCCAGCAGTCCCCGTGAGGAAAAACTGTTTTTT	CASSPREEKLFF
NA	TRBV2	NA	TRBJ1-2	TGTGCCAGCAGTGGAAGGGGTGGCTACACCTTC	CASSGRGGYTF
NA	TRBV11-2	NA	TRBJ2-6	TGTGCCAGCAGCTTGACCGGGGCCAACGTCCTGACTTTC	CASSLTGANVLTF
NA	TRBV4-3	few	TRBJ2-1	TGCGCCAGCAGCCAAGGTTCCGGGGGCGTGAATGAGCAGTTCTTC	CASSQGSGGVNEQFF
TRBD1	TRBV7-8	NA	TRBJ2-2	TGTGCCAGCAGCTACGGACAGGGGTACACCGGGGAGCTGTTTTTT	CASSYGQGYTGELFF
NA	TRBV15	NA	TRBJ2-5	TGTGCCACCAGCAGAGATGTAGACACTCGAGCGTGGTCCCAGACCCAGTACTTC	CATSRDVDTRAWSQTQYF
NA	TRBV29-1	few	TRBJ2-2	TGCAGCGTTATTCGCGTAGGAGGGACCGGGGAGCTGTTTTTT	CSVIRVGGTGELFF
NA	TRBV15	NA	TRBJ1-2	TGTGCCACCAGCAGAGATTATGCGGGGACGGCAAACTATGGCTACACCTTC	CATSRDYAGTANYGYTF
TRBD1	TRBV29-1	NA	TRBJ1-4	TGCAGCGTGACGGGAGGGGACAGGGGGCTAGAAAAACTGTTTTTT	CSVTGGDRGLEKLFF
TRBD1	TRBV7-2	NA	TRBJ2-2	TGTGCCAGCAGTTTCGACAGGGCGGCCGGGGAGCTGTTTTTT	CASSFDRAAGELFF
TRBD2	TRBV30	NA	TRBJ2-1	TGTGCCTGGAACTCCCGGAGGACTAGCGCGTACAATGAGCAGTTCTTC	CAWNSRRTSAYNEQFF